The 13 T cell receptor beta chains reported below all come from one sample, sequenced in a study of CD8 T cells in Susac syndrome. Reverse transcription of roughly 0.45 to 1 ug RNA used random hexamers. TCRdb reprocessed the immunoSEQ multiplex PCR reads with MiXCR, giving one entry per CDR3 protein. The sample has 350,000 to 550,000 distinct CDR3 sequences, around 85% seen once. What was sequenced was CD8+ T cells from PBMCs. The receptors were gathered from a human donor with multiple sclerosis.

This chain uses TRBV24-1 with TRBJ2-1; 13 nucleotides align to TRBD2. The V gene end was trimmed by 4 bases and the J gene end by 4 bases; junction bases not matched to a gene: 3. The CDR3 length is 16 residues. Per the germline V gene, CDR1 is KGHDR and CDR2 is SFDVKD. CDR3 loop: CATSELGLAGYNEQFF. In nucleotides, the CDR3 is TGTGCCACCAGTGAGCTGGGACTAGCGGGGTACAATGAGCAGTTCTTC.

V gene TRBV28 combines with J gene TRBJ2-7; D is undetermined. The CDR3 contains 12 residues. Germline lookup yields CDR1 MDHEN and CDR2 SYDVKM. V was clipped by 3 bases and J by 6 bases, with 9 bases between them. CDR3: CASSLLSGEQYF. The CDR3 DNA sequence: TGTGCCAGCAGTTTGTTGTCAGGCGAGCAGTACTTC.

This clonotype was seen once. This chain connects TRBV19 to TRBJ1-1; a weak D match, TRBD1 (5 bases). The ends were cut back, 1 base at V and 4 bases at J, with 16 bases in the middle. CDR3 size: 16 residues. Germline values: CDR1 LNHDA, CDR2 SQIVND (reference sequence). The CDR3 DNA follows: TGTGCCAGTAGTATAGTCCCCCCAGGGAGGACCACTGAAGCTTTCTTT. This gives the protein CASSIVPPGRTTEAFF.

V usage is TRBV20-1 and J usage is TRBJ2-7; TRBD2 might be the D (6 bases). Trimming stripped 6 bases from V and 3 bases from J, with 15 bases between. The CDR3 is 13 residues long. From germline, CDR1 is DFQATT and CDR2 SNEGSKA (reference sequence). The CDR3 reads CSAQSSEFYEQYF. CDR3 nucleotides: TGCAGTGCCCAGTCTAGCGAGTTCTACGAGCAGTACTTC.

The chain employs TRBV19 and TRBJ2-5; D gene ambiguous. Per the germline V gene, CDR1 is LNHDA and CDR2 is SQIVND (reference sequence). Trimming removed 1 base from V and 2 bases from J, with 11 bases in between. The CDR3 loop spans 15 amino acids. The CDR3 nucleotides read TGTGCCAGTAGTATAGGTGGCTGGACGCAAGAGACCCAGTACTTC. It translates to CASSIGGWTQETQYF.

The gene calls are TRBV9 and TRBJ2-3; 8 bases are a match to TRBD1. The V and J ends lost 3 bases and 1 base, in that order; junction bases with no gene match: 7. CDR3 length equals 16 residues. Per germline, CDR1 SGDLS and CDR2 YYNGEE. CDR3 in DNA: TGTGCCAGCAGCGGAGGACAGGGAGGAGGCACAGATACGCAGTATTTT. This sequence encodes CASSGGQGGGTDTQYF.

The chain employs TRBV4-1 and TRBJ2-2; unclear D gene. Germline V gives CDR1 MGHRA, CDR2 YSYEKL. The V and J ends lost 4 bases and 6 bases respectively, with 9 bases between them. The CDR3 has 13 residues. The CDR3, as DNA: TGCGCCAGCAGCCCCATTGGCGCCGGGGAGCTGTTTTTT. This encodes CASSPIGAGELFF.

This clonotype was detected once. V usage is TRBV30 and J usage is TRBJ1-5; D perhaps matches TRBD1 (5 bases). The CDR3 has 14 residues. V was pared by 0 bases and J by 2 bases, with 8 bases between. In germline, CDR1 is GTSNPN, CDR2 SVGIG (reference sequence). The CDR3 coding sequence is TGTGCCTGGAGTGTAGGAGGGGGCAATCAGCCCCAGCATTTT. Amino acids: CAWSVGGGNQPQHF.

This chain joins TRBV10-1 and TRBJ2-7; perhaps TRBD1 as D (6 bases). CDR3 length: 15 residues. The germline V gene encodes CDR1 WNHNN and CDR2 SYGVQD (reference sequence). The V end lost 5 bases, the J end lost 2 bases, and 16 bases lay between the germline ends. The CDR3 loop is CASSPQVRGTYEQYF. The CDR3 nucleotides read TGCGCCAGCAGTCCCCAGGTTAGGGGGACCTACGAGCAGTACTTC.

This clonotype showed up just a few times. The chain links TRBV6-4 to TRBJ2-3, with D maybe TRBD1 (6 bases). CDR1 and CDR2 from the germline V gene are MRHNA and SNTAGT. This CDR3 is built from 15 residues. V was pared by 2 bases and J by 1 base, with 10 bases between. CDR3 nucleotides: TGTGCCAGCAGTGACGAGGCAGGGGGCACAGATACGCAGTATTTT. Its protein product is CASSDEAGGTDTQYF.

For this clonotype: This may arise from a read error, as a much more abundant clone is one base away. The V and J genes are TRBV7-9 and TRBJ2-7; D is unclear. CDR1 and CDR2 (germline): SEHNR, FQNEAQ (reference sequence). This CDR3 comprises 12 residues. The CDR3 nucleotides are TGTGCCAGCAGCTTGGGCACCTACGAGCGGTACTTC. This encodes CASSLGTYERYF.

The chain employs TRBV10-3 and TRBJ1-1, with 11 bases identical to TRBD1. V was clipped by 6 bases and J by 4 bases; unmatched bases: 1. CDR3 length: 13 amino acids. Germline CDR1 is ENHRY and CDR2 is SYGVKD. The CDR3 nucleotides read TGTGCCATCAGCGGGACAGGGGGCACTGAAGCTTTCTTT. Encoded protein: CAISGTGGTEAFF.

The gene calls are TRBV10-3 and TRBJ2-1; D is ambiguous. The CDR3 is made up of 11 amino acids. Germline loops: CDR1 ENHRY, CDR2 SYGVKD. The V gene lost 2 bases and the J gene lost 8 bases, with 4 bases spanning the gap. Here the CDR3 reads CAISEADEQFF. The CDR3 coding sequence is TGTGCCATCAGTGAGGCGGATGAGCAGTTCTTC.